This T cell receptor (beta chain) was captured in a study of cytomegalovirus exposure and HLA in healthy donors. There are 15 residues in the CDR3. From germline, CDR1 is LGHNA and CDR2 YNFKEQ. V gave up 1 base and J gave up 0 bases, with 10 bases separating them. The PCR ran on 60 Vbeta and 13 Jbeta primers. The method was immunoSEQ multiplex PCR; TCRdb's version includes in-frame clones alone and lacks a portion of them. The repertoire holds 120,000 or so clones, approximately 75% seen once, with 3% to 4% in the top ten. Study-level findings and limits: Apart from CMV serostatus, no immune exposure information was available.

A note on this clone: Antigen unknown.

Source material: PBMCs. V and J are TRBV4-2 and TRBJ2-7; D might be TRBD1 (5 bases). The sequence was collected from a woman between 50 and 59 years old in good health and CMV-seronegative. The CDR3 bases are TGTGCCAGCAGCCAAGGGCAACAGGCCTCCTACGAGCAGTACTTC. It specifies CASSQGQQASYEQYF.